The text below deals with one T cell receptor beta chain. The antigen it recognizes is unknown. The input lacks base qualities; no much larger clone sits a single base away. The data derive from a study of blood T cell repertoires in COVID-19 (dated by TCRdb to 2019 to 2021). General notes on the study: The collaborator samples originated in the United States, Italy and Spain and spanned the acute and convalescent phases of COVID-19. Where HLA class I and class II types were available, the types were taken from metadata supplied by the sample provider, not from assay-based typing. The repertoires were released in a freely available public database meant as a resource for research on the immune response to SARS-CoV-2. The samples were drawn from two sources: the first 160 participants of the ongoing ImmuneRACE study, and 1,200 or so subjects contributed by 6 global collaborators. The material from the prospective study consisted of cDNA or gDNA derived from T cells, B-cell-depleted T cells, or PBMCs. The dataset comprised deeply sampled blood TCRbeta repertoires from subjects exposed to, actively infected with, or recovered from COVID-19. The sample metadata nearly always contained a de-identified subject ID, COVID-19 status, age in years and sex.

The collaborating institutions used their own protocols to collect whole blood in K2EDTA tubes. For TCRbeta analysis, collaborators shipped samples as frozen whole blood, isolated PBMCs, or DNA extracted from either of those sample types. TCRbeta CDR3 regions were amplified from genomic DNA using the immunoSEQ Assay, a bias-controlled multiplex PCR. The authors' analysis ran thus. Nucleated cell counts per sample were estimated from amplification of reference gene primers within the assay. To quantify the absolute abundance of each unique TCRbeta CDR3 rearrangement, sequence reads were collapsed and filtered. For each sample, productive Simpson clonality was calculated as the square root of Simpson's diversity index across productive rearrangements. Here the immuneACCESS table is served through TCRdb, limited to in-frame sequences with V and J called. Missing clones are a known gap in these copies; in checked studies unresolved V genes cover under half, and the rest lacks a known reason. V and J calls and clone size are copied from that table; D and trimming were computed from the DNA. This sample is represented by 15,000 to 20,000 clones; about four fifths of them were singletons. Clones ranked in the top ten supply approximately 15% of the sample.

The CDR3 measures 13 amino acids from cysteine to phenylalanine. Here the CDR3 DNA is all that survives: 39 bases in frame from base 1. The germline V gene gives CDR1 as MNHEY and CDR2 as SVGAGI. The germline V and J ends show losses of 7 bases and 6 bases respectively, and no gene match explains 6 bases of the junction. Study-level results and caveats: The quantity of clinical and demographic metadata differed by source and by participant and was supplied without curation.

The chain links TRBV6-5 with TRBJ2-7, with 10 junctional bases fitting TRBD1. The clonotype was recovered from a man aged 35 to 55 with active or convalescent COVID-19. Specimen: peripheral blood. The CDR3 is CASMTGGEGEQYF. The DNA reads TGTGCCAGCATGACAGGGGGCGAAGGCGAGCAGTACTTC.